This TCR beta chain derives from a study of cytomegalovirus exposure and HLA in healthy donors. Details on this clone: As yet, its antigen is unknown.

Study conclusions and caveats: Later analysis reportedly placed an Asian-associated ancestry cluster below the approximately 650-donor mean in N-insertions. TCR beta chain V- and J-gene trimming was linked, in a later analysis, to a missense variant in DCLRE1C. CMV serostatus alone was available as immune exposure information.

PCR was performed using 60 Vbeta and 13 Jbeta primers. Here immunoSEQ multiplex PCR was the method, and the copy in TCRdb shows in-frame clones only, minus some. The repertoire holds 180,000 or so clones, with approximately 85% as singletons. This TCR derives from a man between 18 and 29 years old in good health and CMV-seropositive. Sequences were obtained from PBMCs.

DNA for the CDR3: TGTGCCAGCAGCCAGGGGACAGAAGAGACCCAGTACTTC. It is translated as CASSQGTEETQYF. The V and J genes are TRBV11-3 and TRBJ2-5; 7 positions agree with TRBD1. Germline CDR1 and CDR2: SGHNT and YENEEA. V trimming: 5 bases; J trimming: 3 bases; junction bases outside the gene matches: 3. CDR3 length: 13 amino acids.